The source of this TCR beta chain is a study of cytomegalovirus exposure and HLA in healthy donors. Study information: From donors who were HLA-typed, an early data release held approximately 91 million unique TCRs.

The PCR employed 60 Vbeta primers together with 13 Jbeta primers. TCRdb's table, derived via immunoSEQ multiplex PCR, lists solely in-frame clones and lacks some. The sample includes about 190,000 clones, 81% seen only once; the top ten take roughly 3.1%. The CDR3 loop spans 15 amino acids. Germline loops: CDR1 SGHNT, CDR2 YYREEE (reference sequence). The V and J ends lost 0 bases and 3 bases, in that order; junction bases with no gene match: 5. J is TRBJ2-7 and V is TRBV5-4; TRBD1 matches at 8 bases. The sequencing sample was made of PBMCs. This TCR derives from a man in his forties in good health and CMV-seropositive. The CDR3 spells CASSLVGQASYEQYF. CDR3 coding DNA: TGTGCCAGCAGCTTGGTGGGACAGGCTAGCTACGAGCAGTACTTC.